The entry that follows covers one TCR beta chain sequence. Its antigen is unidentified. The sample is drawn from a study of chemoradiotherapy in HPV16-positive cancers. The study, taken as a whole, reports: HPV-responsive T-cell expansion during chemoradiotherapy was linked to improved recurrence-free survival in HPV16-positive patients. HPV-specific T cells were functionally defined from only a couple of HPV16-positive patients.

Trimming cost V 4 bases and J 1 base, with 13 bases left between them. This CDR3 contains 15 residues. The V gene's germline CDR1 is SQVTM and CDR2 ANQGSEA. Over chemoradiotherapy, repertoires were sampled more than once. Sequenced by immunoSEQ multiplex PCR; TCRdb stores in-frame clones only, minus some. Counted here are fewer than 1,000 clones, 82% occurring once; the ten biggest clones make up about 6.1%. The sequence derives from a human donor with HPV-associated anogenital cancer. J is TRBJ2-2 and V is TRBV29-1; TRBD2 is a possible D gene (6 bases). The sample consisted of tumor tissue, taken from a patient who underwent chemoradiotherapy. The CDR3 reads CSVVEAGMNTGELFF. The DNA of the CDR3 is TGCAGCGTTGTGGAGGCGGGAATGAACACCGGGGAGCTGTTTTTT.